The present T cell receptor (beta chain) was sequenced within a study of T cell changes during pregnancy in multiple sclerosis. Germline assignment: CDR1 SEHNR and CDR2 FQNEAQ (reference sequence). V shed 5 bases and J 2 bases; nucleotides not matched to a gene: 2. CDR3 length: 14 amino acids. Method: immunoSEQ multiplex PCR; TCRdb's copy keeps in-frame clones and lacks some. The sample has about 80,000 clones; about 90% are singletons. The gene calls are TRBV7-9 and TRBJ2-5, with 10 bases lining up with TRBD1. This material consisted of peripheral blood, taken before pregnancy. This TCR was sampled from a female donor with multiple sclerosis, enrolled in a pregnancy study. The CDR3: CASSPGQGQETQYF. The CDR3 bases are TGTGCCAGCAGCCCGGGACAGGGGCAAGAGACCCAGTACTTC.